The clone carrying this TCR beta chain came up a few times. The authors extracted RNA and reverse transcribed it into cDNA as the sequencing template. Sequencing used immunoSEQ multiplex PCR; TCRdb keeps in-frame clones, though not all of them. Counted here are some 150,000 clones, roughly 63% occurring once; the ten biggest clones make up 16%. This record comes from a study of CD8+ T cells in alopecia areata. V trimming: 1 base; J trimming: 2 bases; junction bases outside the gene matches: 5. The CDR3 is 16 amino acids. From germline, CDR1 is SGHTA and CDR2 FQGNSA. Treatment indicated: oral pan-JAK inhibitor, 5-10 mg twice daily.

This clonotype originated in a human donor with alopecia areata. This chain joins TRBV7-2 and TRBJ2-5; 9 nucleotides line up with TRBD2. The material sequenced was CD4+ T cells sorted from blood, taken at approximately week 56, from a patient treated with tofacitinib. CDR3 sequence (DNA): TGTGCCAGCAGCTTAGTGGTGGCGGGGGGGCAAGAGACCCAGTACTTC. Translation gives CASSLVVAGGQETQYF.